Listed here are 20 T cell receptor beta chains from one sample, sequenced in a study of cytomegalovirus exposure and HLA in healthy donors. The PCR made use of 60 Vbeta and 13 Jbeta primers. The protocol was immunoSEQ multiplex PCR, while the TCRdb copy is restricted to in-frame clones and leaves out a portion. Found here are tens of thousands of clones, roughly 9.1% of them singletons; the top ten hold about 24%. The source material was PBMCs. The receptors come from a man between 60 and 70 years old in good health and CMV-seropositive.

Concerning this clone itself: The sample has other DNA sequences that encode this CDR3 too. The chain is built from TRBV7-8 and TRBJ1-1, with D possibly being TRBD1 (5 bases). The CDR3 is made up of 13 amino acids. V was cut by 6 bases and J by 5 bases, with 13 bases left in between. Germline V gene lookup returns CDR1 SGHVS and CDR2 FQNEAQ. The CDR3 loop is CASSPDSWTEAFF. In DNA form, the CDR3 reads TGTGCCAGCAGTCCCGACAGTTGGACTGAAGCTTTCTTT.

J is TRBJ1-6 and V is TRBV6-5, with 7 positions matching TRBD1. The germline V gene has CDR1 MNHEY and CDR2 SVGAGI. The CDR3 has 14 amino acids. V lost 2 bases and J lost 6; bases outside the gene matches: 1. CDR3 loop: CASSYTGANSPLHF. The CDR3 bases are TGTGCCAGCAGTTACACAGGGGCTAATTCACCCCTCCACTTT.

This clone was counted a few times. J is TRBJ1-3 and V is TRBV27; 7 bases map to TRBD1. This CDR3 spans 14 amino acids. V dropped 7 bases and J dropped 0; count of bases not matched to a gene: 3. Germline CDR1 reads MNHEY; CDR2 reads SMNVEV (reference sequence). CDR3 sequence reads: CASKGQNSGNTIYF. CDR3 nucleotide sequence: TGTGCCAGCAAGGGACAGAACTCTGGAAACACCATATATTTT.

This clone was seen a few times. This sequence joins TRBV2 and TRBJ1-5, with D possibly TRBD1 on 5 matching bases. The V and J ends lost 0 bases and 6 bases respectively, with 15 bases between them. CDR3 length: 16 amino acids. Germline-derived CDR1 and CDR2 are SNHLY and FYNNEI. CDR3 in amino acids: CASSEADAGGFQPQHF. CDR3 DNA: TGTGCCAGCAGTGAAGCGGACGCGGGGGGTTTTCAGCCCCAGCATTTT.

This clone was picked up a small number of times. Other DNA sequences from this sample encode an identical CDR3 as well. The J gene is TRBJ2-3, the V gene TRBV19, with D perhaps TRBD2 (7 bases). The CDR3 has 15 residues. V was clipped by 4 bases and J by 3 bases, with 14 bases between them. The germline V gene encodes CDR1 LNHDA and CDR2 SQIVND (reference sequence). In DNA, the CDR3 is TGTGCCAGTAGTAGGGAGGGGGGCCGTACAGATACGCAGTATTTT. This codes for CASSREGGRTDTQYF.

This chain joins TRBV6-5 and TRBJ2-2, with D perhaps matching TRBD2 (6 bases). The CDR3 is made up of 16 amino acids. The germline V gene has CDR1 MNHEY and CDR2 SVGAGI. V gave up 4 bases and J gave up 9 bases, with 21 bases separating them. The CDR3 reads CASSSGLSPLPWELFF. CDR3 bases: TGTGCCAGCAGTTCGGGACTTAGTCCCCTCCCGTGGGAGCTGTTTTTT.

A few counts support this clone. CDR3 in amino acids: CATSRALAGVNEQFF. The CDR3 coding sequence is TGTGCCACCAGCAGAGCTCTAGCGGGGGTGAATGAGCAGTTCTTC. This chain connects TRBV15 to TRBJ2-1; 10 nucleotides align to TRBD2. The germline V gene has CDR1 LNHNV and CDR2 YYDKDF (reference sequence). The CDR3 spans 15 residues. With 1 base clipped from V and 7 bases from J, the junction kept 4 bases outside the gene matches.

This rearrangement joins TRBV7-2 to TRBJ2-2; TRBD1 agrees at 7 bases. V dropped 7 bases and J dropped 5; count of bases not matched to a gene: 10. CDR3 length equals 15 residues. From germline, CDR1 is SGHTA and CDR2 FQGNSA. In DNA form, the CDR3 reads TGTGCCAGCAATATTGACAGGGCTGGTACCGGGGAGCTGTTTTTT. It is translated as CASNIDRAGTGELFF.

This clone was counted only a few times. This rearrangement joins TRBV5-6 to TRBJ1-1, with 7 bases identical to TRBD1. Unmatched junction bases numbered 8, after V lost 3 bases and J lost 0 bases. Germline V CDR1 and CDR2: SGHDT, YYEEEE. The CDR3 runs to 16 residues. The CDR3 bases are TGTGCCAGCAGCTCCGACAGGGCAATAATGAACACTGAAGCTTTCTTT. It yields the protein CASSSDRAIMNTEAFF.

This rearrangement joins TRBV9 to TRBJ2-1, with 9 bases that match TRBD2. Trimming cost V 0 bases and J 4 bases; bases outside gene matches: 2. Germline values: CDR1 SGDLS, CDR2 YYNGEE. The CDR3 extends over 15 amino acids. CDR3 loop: CASSVGSGGYNEQFF. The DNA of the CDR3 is TGTGCCAGCAGCGTAGGAAGCGGGGGGTACAATGAGCAGTTCTTC.

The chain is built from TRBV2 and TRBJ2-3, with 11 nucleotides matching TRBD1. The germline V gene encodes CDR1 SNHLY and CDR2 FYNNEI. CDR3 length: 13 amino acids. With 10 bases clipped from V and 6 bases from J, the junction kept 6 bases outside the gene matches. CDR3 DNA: TGTGCCACCGGACAGGGGGCGAGGGATACGCAGTATTTT. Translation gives CATGQGARDTQYF.

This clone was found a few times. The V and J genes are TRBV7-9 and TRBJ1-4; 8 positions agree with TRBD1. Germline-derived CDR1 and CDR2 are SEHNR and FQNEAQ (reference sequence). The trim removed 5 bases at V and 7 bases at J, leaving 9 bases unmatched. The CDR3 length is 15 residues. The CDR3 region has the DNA TGTGCCAGCAGCCCCCGGACAGGGACTTCTGAAAAACTGTTTTTT. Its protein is CASSPRTGTSEKLFF. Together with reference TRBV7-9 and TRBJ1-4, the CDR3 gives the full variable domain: DTGVSQNPRHKITKRGQNVTFRCDPISEHNRLYWYRQTLGQGPEFLTYFQNEAQLEKSRLLSDRFSAERPKGSFSTLEIQRTEQGDSAMYLCASSPRTGTSEKLFFGSGTQLSVL.

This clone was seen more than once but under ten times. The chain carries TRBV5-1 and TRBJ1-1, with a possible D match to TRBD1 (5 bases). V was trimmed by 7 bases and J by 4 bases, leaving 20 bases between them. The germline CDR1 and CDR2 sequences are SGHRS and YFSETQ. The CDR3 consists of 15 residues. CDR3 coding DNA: TGCGCCAGCCAAACTGGTGGGGCTTCGGGCACTGAAGCTTTCTTT. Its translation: CASQTGGASGTEAFF. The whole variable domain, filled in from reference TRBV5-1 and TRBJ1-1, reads KAGVTQTPRYLIKTRGQQVTLSCSPISGHRSVSWYQQTPGQGLQFLFEYFSETQRNKGNFPGRFSGRQFSNSRSEMNVSTLELGDSALYLCASQTGGASGTEAFFGQGTRLTVV.

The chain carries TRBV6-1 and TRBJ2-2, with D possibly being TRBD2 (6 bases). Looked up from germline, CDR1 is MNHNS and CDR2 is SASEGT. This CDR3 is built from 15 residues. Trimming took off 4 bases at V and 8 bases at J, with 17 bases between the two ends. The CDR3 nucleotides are TGTGCCAGCAGTGCCCGGAGCAGGGAGGTAGGGGAGCTGTTTTTT. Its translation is CASSARSREVGELFF.

CDR3 residues: CASSPRGGYNSPLHF. The CDR3 DNA follows: TGTGCCAGCAGCCCACGCGGTGGGTATAATTCACCCCTCCACTTT. V is TRBV9 and J is TRBJ1-6; D is unresolved. CDR3 length: 15 residues. V dropped 4 bases and J dropped 4 bases, with 12 bases sitting between them. Germline CDR1 is SGDLS and CDR2 is YYNGEE.

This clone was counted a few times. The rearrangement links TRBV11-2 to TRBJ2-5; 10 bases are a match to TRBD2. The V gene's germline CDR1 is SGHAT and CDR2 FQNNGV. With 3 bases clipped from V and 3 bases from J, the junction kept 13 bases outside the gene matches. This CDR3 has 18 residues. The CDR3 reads CASSFSGLASQGKETQYF. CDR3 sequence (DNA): TGTGCCAGCAGCTTCTCGGGACTAGCGTCCCAGGGGAAAGAGACCCAGTACTTC.

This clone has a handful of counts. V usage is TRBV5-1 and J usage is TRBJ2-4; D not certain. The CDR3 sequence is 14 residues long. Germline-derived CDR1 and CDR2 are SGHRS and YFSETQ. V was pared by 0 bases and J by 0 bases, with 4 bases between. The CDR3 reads CASSLAGAKNIQYF. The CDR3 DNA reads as TGCGCCAGCAGCTTGGCCGGAGCCAAAAACATTCAGTACTTC.

DNA for the CDR3: TGTGCCACCAGCAAGGGACTAGCGGAGGATTTTTACAATGAGCAGTTCTTC. Residues: CATSKGLAEDFYNEQFF. V is TRBV15 and J is TRBJ2-1, with 11 bases lining up with TRBD2. Germline V gene sequence: CDR1 LNHNV, CDR2 YYDKDF (reference sequence). CDR3 length equals 17 residues. The ends lost 4 bases at V and 4 bases at J; junction bases unmatched: 9.

The CDR3 protein is CASSPQRVGQGSRFEQYF. CDR3 nucleotide sequence: TGTGCCAGCAGCCCCCAACGGGTCGGCCAGGGCAGCCGGTTCGAGCAGTACTTC. The chain combines TRBV14 with TRBJ2-7, with D maybe TRBD1 (5 bases). Trimming cost V 4 bases and J 6 bases, with 28 bases left between them. Per the germline V gene, CDR1 is SGHDN and CDR2 is FVKESK. The CDR3 is 18 residues long.

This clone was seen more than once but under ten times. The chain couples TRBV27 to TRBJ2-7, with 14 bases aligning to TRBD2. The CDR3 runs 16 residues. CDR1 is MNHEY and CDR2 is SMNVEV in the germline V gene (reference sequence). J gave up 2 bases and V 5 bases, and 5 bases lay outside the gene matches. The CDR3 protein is CASSLGLAGVTYEQYF. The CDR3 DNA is TGTGCCAGCAGTCTGGGACTAGCGGGAGTAACCTACGAGCAGTACTTC.